This T cell receptor beta chain originates from a study of PD-1 blockade in classical Hodgkin lymphoma. Notes on the study in general: Initiation of nivolumab under 1 year after ASCT led to exclusion of patients.

Germline V gene data show CDR1 as SNHLY and CDR2 as FYNNEI. The CDR3 runs 15 residues. V lost 1 base, J lost 6 bases, and 13 bases lay in between. Profiling relied on immunoSEQ multiplex PCR, and the TCRdb table lists in-frame clones only, not all of them. The table shows 130,000 to 150,000 clones, with around 84% occurring only once. Turning to this clone: What it binds is unknown.

The patients all showed relapse after autologous stem cell transplantation, while their brentuximab vedotin exposure varied. The clonotype originates from a human donor with classical Hodgkin lymphoma. The source material was peripheral blood mononuclear cells (PBMCs), sampled before the second cycle of nivolumab. This chain links TRBV2 with TRBJ1-5; D might be TRBD1 (5 bases). The CDR3 nucleotides read TGTGCCAGCAGTGAAGAGTTGATGGGGGTTCAGCCCCAGCATTTT. As protein: CASSEELMGVQPQHF.